These 3 T cell receptor beta chains were all obtained from the same sample, sequenced in a study of blood T cell repertoires in COVID-19. Assay: immunoSEQ multiplex PCR; the TCRdb copy retains only in-frame clones and omits some. The table lists around 440,000 clones, around 88% of them singletons. Sequencing input: peripheral blood. These receptors all come from a woman aged 45 to 65 with COVID-19, enrolled during active disease.

This chain uses TRBV28 with TRBJ2-7; D remains ambiguous. Trimming took off 8 bases at V and 0 bases at J, with 11 bases between the two ends. The CDR3 length is 13 residues. In germline, CDR1 is MDHEN, CDR2 SYDVKM. CDR3: CASAVASSYEQYF. In nucleotides, the CDR3 is TGTGCCAGCGCAGTAGCTAGCTCCTACGAGCAGTACTTC.

The rearrangement links TRBV15 to TRBJ2-4; maybe TRBD1 (5 bases). Germline lookup yields CDR1 LNHNV and CDR2 YYDKDF (reference sequence). This CDR3 has 16 amino acids. V lost 1 base and J lost 3, with 13 bases in between. CDR3 loop: CATSRGSGQVKNIQYF. CDR3 in DNA: TGTGCCACCAGCAGAGGGTCAGGGCAGGTCAAAAACATTCAGTACTTC.

This chain links TRBV2 with TRBJ1-2, with a tentative D call TRBD1 (6 bases). Germline V gene lookup returns CDR1 SNHLY and CDR2 FYNNEI. This CDR3 contains 14 residues. Deletions cut 3 bases from V and 0 bases from J, with 8 bases between. CDR3 in DNA: TGTGCCAGCAGTGAGACAGGTCCTAACTATGGCTACACCTTC. Protein: CASSETGPNYGYTF.